The rows below give T cell receptor beta chains drawn from one sample of a study of vaccination and CD4 T cells after COVID-19. A single record per CDR3 protein comes from TCRdb applying MiXCR to the PCR reads. The data contain approximately 2,000 distinct CDR3 sequences, less than 20% of them singletons. The antigens these receptors bind are not known. The sequenced sample consisted of CD4+ T cells from blood, cultured in vitro. Source of these receptors: a human donor in good health. The CDR3 runs from the conserved cysteine through the conserved F or W. The D gene is left open where the match is weak. Size is omitted from some rows. Given values are once, few, many or a class for expanded clones.

d_call j_call v_call cdr3_length clone_size cdr3_aa cdr3_nt
- TRBJ1-2 TRBV4-1 14 - CASSQDDRYYGYTF TGCGCCAGCAGCCAAGACGACCGGTACTATGGCTACACCTTC
- TRBJ2-7 TRBV18 16 - CASSPPGSATLYEQYF TGTGCCAGCTCACCACCGGGGTCAGCTACCCTCTACGAGCAGTACTTC
TRBD1 TRBJ1-2 TRBV2 12 medium-sized CASSLGQGGYTF TGTGCCAGCAGTCTCGGACAGGGTGGCTACACCTTC
- TRBJ2-7 TRBV7-2 14 - CASSLMTGSYEQYF TGTGCCAGCAGCTTAATGACAGGTTCCTACGAGCAGTACTTC
TRBD1 TRBJ1-4 TRBV9 15 - CASSVGTGFNEKLFF TGTGCCAGCAGCGTTGGGACAGGCTTTAATGAAAAACTGTTTTTT
- TRBJ2-7 TRBV7-3 13 few CASSLTAVGEQYF TGTGCCAGCAGCTTAACGGCGGTCGGCGAGCAGTACTTC
TRBD1 TRBJ2-2 TRBV7-2 18 medium-sized CASSLVGTAFADTGELFF TGTGCCAGCAGCTTAGTGGGGACAGCGTTCGCGGACACCGGGGAGCTGTTTTTT
TRBD1 TRBJ2-1 TRBV24-1 18 few CATSDSAGTGAGYNEQFF TGTGCCACCAGTGATTCTGCTGGGACAGGGGCTGGGTACAATGAGCAGTTCTTC
- TRBJ2-7 TRBV12-3/TRBV12-4 15 few CASSPRTETYYEQYF TGTGCCAGCAGTCCGAGGACGGAGACCTACTACGAGCAGTACTTC
TRBD1 TRBJ2-3 TRBV19 16 few CASSTSGTGNTDTQYF TGTGCCAGTAGTACATCCGGGACAGGGAACACAGATACGCAGTATTTT
TRBD1 TRBJ2-5 TRBV30 13 few CAWSKDRGETQYF TGTGCCTGGAGTAAAGACAGGGGGGAGACCCAGTACTTC
TRBD1 TRBJ1-1 TRBV30 16 - CAWSVPVAGGNTEAFF TGTGCCTGGAGTGTACCAGTCGCAGGGGGCAACACTGAAGCTTTCTTT
- TRBJ1-4 TRBV7-8 13 - CASSAQGPEKLFF TGTGCCAGCAGCGCACAGGGACCCGAAAAACTGTTTTTT
- TRBJ2-7 TRBV27 13 few CAIKDRGGGEQYF TGTGCCATCAAAGACAGGGGAGGGGGCGAGCAGTACTTC
- TRBJ2-2 TRBV5-6 17 - CASSLVVGPGYTGELFF TGTGCCAGCAGCTTGGTAGTGGGCCCAGGTTACACCGGGGAGCTGTTTTTT
TRBD1 TRBJ1-1 TRBV18 17 - CASSPQRPGQGASEAFF TGTGCCAGCTCACCTCAACGACCGGGACAGGGGGCGTCTGAAGCTTTCTTT
TRBD2 TRBJ2-1 TRBV20-1 16 few CSARLAGAVSYNEQFF TGCAGTGCTAGACTAGCGGGAGCCGTCTCCTACAATGAGCAGTTCTTC
TRBD2 TRBJ2-3 TRBV2 17 few CASSLTGLAEVTDTQYF TGTGCCAGCAGTTTAACTGGACTAGCGGAGGTCACAGATACGCAGTATTTT
TRBD1 TRBJ1-2 TRBV7-6 16 medium-sized CASSQRPDDRGVGYTF TGTGCCAGCAGTCAACGACCCGATGACAGGGGCGTGGGCTACACCTTC
- TRBJ2-6 TRBV27 16 - CASSAGIFSGANVLTF TGTGCCAGTAGCGCTGGGATCTTCTCTGGGGCCAACGTCCTGACTTTC
TRBD2 TRBJ2-2 TRBV5-4 14 - CAGQRAGDTGELFF TGTGCCGGCCAGAGAGCGGGAGACACCGGGGAGCTGTTTTTT
TRBD2 TRBJ2-3 TRBV7-9 16 medium-sized CASSLYGGGTTDTQYF TGTGCCAGCAGCTTATACGGCGGGGGGACCACAGATACGCAGTATTTT
TRBD2 TRBJ2-7 TRBV7-2 14 - CASSLGGTSYEQYF TGTGCCAGCAGCTTAGGGGGGACTAGCTACGAGCAGTACTTC
- TRBJ2-3 TRBV2 16 - CASRQTVSSLGDTQYF TGTGCCAGCAGACAGACAGTCTCCTCTCTGGGAGATACGCAGTATTTT
TRBD1 TRBJ1-2 TRBV6-5 15 large CASSSTGTGFYGYTF TGTGCCAGCAGTTCCACCGGGACAGGGTTTTATGGCTACACCTTC
- TRBJ1-2 TRBV7-2 12 medium-sized CASSLMNYGYTF TGTGCCAGCAGCTTAATGAACTATGGCTACACCTTC
TRBD2 TRBJ2-2 TRBV7-3 14 - CASSLAGAAGELFF TGTGCCAGCAGCTTGGCGGGAGCCGCCGGGGAGCTGTTTTTT
- TRBJ1-4 TRBV28 14 - CASSFQPTNEKLFF TGTGCCAGCAGTTTTCAGCCAACTAATGAAAAACTGTTTTTT
- TRBJ1-2 TRBV28 14 few CASSLGGRVYGYTF TGTGCCAGCAGTTTAGGGGGCAGGGTCTATGGCTACACCTTC
- TRBJ1-6 TRBV20-1 13 medium-sized CSASGDHNSPLHF TGCAGTGCTAGTGGTGACCATAATTCACCCCTCCACTTT
- TRBJ2-7 TRBV10-1 15 - CASRPDIPSIYEQYF TGCGCCAGCAGACCCGACATCCCGAGTATCTACGAGCAGTACTTC
TRBD2 TRBJ2-7 TRBV5-1 16 - CASSGTLGGRVYEQYF TGCGCCAGCAGCGGAACCCTTGGCGGGAGGGTTTACGAGCAGTACTTC
- TRBJ2-5 TRBV5-1 16 - CASSLRAHGNQEAQYF TGCGCCAGCAGCTTGAGGGCCCACGGGAACCAAGAGGCCCAGTACTTC
TRBD2 TRBJ2-1 TRBV7-6 16 few CASSGRGAGGSNEQFF TGTGCCAGCAGCGGACGCGGTGCGGGAGGGTCTAATGAGCAGTTCTTC
TRBD2 TRBJ2-1 TRBV5-1 16 few CASSLAGSGGYNEQFF TGCGCCAGCAGCTTGGCTGGTAGCGGGGGGTACAATGAGCAGTTCTTC
- TRBJ1-1 TRBV20-1 14 medium-sized CSARAGGPNTEAFF TGCAGTGCTAGAGCGGGGGGGCCGAACACTGAAGCTTTCTTT
- TRBJ1-4 TRBV7-7 13 - CASSLAVSEKLFF TGTGCTAGCAGCTTAGCGGTCAGTGAAAAACTGTTTTTT
- TRBJ2-7 TRBV21-1 13 few CASDGGGPYEQYF TGTGCCAGCGATGGCGGAGGGCCCTACGAGCAGTACTTC
- TRBJ2-3 TRBV4-1 16 few CASSPRSGGSGDTQYF TGCGCCAGCAGCCCACGTTCCGGGGGCAGCGGAGATACGCAGTATTTT
- TRBJ2-2 TRBV6-1 16 few CASYPLRGGPSGELFF TGTGCCAGCTACCCCCTGAGAGGGGGGCCGAGCGGGGAGCTGTTTTTT
- TRBJ1-5 TRBV5-6 16 few CASSFGAGGGNQPQHF TGTGCCAGCAGCTTCGGGGCGGGGGGAGGCAATCAGCCCCAGCATTTT
- TRBJ1-3 TRBV30 14 - CAWSVGGSGNTIYF TGTGCCTGGAGTGTTGGGGGCTCTGGAAACACCATATATTTT
TRBD2 TRBJ2-5 TRBV5-1 15 - CASSLEGTSGRAQYF TGCGCCAGCAGCTTGGAAGGCACTAGCGGGAGGGCCCAGTACTTC
TRBD1 TRBJ2-6 TRBV28 17 - CASSETGYGSGANVLTF TGTGCCAGCAGCGAGACAGGGTACGGCTCTGGGGCCAACGTCCTGACTTTC
TRBD1 TRBJ1-3 TRBV15 17 medium-sized CATSRDLLTGAGNTIYF TGTGCCACCAGCAGAGATCTTTTGACAGGGGCTGGAAACACCATATATTTT
- TRBJ2-1 TRBV10-2 13 - CASLSGTLIEQFF TGCGCCAGCCTCTCCGGGACACTTATTGAGCAGTTCTTC
TRBD1 TRBJ1-5 TRBV28 14 - CASSRTGLNQPQHF TGTGCCAGCAGTAGGACAGGGTTGAATCAGCCCCAGCATTTT
TRBD1 TRBJ1-2 TRBV5-4 15 - CASSPNIDRGEGYTF TGTGCCAGCAGCCCTAATATTGACAGGGGAGAGGGCTACACCTTC
TRBD1 TRBJ1-6 TRBV20-1 14 medium-sized CSARPTGYNSPLHF TGCAGTGCTAGACCGACAGGGTATAATTCACCCCTCCACTTT
- TRBJ1-1 TRBV28 15 - CASRLSTQRNTEAFF TGTGCCAGCAGGCTCAGTACGCAGAGGAACACTGAAGCTTTCTTT
- TRBJ2-7 TRBV28 17 few CASSPQRGRRSSYEQYF TGTGCCAGCAGTCCCCAAAGGGGTCGCAGGAGCTCCTACGAGCAGTACTTC
- TRBJ2-3 TRBV10-3 12 - CAISAGIDTQYF TGTGCCATCAGCGCAGGGATAGATACGCAGTATTTT